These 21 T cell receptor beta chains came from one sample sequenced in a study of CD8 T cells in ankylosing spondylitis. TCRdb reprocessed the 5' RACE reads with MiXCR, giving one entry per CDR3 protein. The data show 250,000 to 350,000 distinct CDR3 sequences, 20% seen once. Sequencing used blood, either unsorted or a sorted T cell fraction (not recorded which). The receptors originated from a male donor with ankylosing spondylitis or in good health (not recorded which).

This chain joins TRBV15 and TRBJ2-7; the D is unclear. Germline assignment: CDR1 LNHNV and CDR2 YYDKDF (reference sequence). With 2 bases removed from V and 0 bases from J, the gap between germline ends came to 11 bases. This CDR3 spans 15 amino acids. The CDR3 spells CATSRSPGSSYEQYV. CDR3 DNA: TGTGCCACCAGCAGATCCCCGGGCAGCTCCTACGAGCAGTACGTC.

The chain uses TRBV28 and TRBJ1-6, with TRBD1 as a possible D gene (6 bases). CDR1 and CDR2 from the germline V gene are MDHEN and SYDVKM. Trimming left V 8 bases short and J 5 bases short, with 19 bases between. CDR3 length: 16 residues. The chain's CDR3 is CASGTGSANDNSPLHF. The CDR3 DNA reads TGTGCCAGCGGTACAGGGTCCGCCAATGATAATTCACCCCTCCACTTT.

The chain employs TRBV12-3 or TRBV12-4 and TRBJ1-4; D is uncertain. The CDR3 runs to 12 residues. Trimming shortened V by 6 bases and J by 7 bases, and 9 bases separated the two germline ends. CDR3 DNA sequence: TGTGCCAGCAGCCCCGACGTTGAAAAACTGTTTTTT. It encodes CASSPDVEKLFF.

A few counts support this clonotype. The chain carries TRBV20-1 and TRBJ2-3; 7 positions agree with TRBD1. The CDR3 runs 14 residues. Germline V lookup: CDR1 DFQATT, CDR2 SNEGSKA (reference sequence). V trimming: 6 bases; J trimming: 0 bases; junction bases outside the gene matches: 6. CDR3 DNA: TGCAGTGCAACCGGGACAGCTAGCACAGATACGCAGTATTTT. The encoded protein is CSATGTASTDTQYF.

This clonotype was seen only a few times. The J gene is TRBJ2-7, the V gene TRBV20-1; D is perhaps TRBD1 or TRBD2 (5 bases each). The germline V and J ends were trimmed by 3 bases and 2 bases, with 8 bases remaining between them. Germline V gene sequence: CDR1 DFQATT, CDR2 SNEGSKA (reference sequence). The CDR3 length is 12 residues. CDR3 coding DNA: TGCAGTGCTAGCGGGGCTCCCTACGAGCAGTACGTC. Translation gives CSASGAPYEQYV.

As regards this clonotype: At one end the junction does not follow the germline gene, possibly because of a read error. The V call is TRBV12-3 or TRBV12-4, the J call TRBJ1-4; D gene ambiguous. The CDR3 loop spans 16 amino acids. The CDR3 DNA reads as TGTGCCAACAGTTTTAGGGCCCTGGGGTTGGGTGAAAAACTGTTTTTT. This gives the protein CANSFRALGLGEKLFF.

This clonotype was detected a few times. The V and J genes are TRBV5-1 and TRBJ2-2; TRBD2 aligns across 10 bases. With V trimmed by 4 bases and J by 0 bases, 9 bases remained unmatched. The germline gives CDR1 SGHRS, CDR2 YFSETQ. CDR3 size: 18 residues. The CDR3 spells CASSPLAGAFANTGELFF. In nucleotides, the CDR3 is TGCGCCAGCAGCCCTCTAGCGGGGGCCTTCGCGAACACCGGGGAGCTGTTTTTT.

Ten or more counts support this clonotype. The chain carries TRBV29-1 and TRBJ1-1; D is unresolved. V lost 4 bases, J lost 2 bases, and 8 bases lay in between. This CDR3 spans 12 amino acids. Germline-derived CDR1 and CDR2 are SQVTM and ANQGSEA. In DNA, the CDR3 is TGCAGCGTTGGGCAAACCAACACTGAAGCTTTCTTT. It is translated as CSVGQTNTEAFF.

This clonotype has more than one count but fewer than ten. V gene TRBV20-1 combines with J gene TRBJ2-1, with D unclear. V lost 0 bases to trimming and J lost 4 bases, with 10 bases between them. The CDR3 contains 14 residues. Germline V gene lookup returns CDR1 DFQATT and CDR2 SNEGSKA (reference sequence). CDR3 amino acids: CSARDRIGYNEQFF. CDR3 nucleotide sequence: TGCAGTGCTAGAGATCGAATAGGTTACAATGAGCAGTTCTTC.

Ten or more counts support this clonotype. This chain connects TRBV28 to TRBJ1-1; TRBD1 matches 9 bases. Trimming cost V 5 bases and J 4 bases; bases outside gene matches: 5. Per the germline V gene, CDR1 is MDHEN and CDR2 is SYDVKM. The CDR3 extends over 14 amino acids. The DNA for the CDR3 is TGTGCCAGCAGTAGACAGGGGGAGAGCACTGAAGCTTTCTTT. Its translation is CASSRQGESTEAFF.

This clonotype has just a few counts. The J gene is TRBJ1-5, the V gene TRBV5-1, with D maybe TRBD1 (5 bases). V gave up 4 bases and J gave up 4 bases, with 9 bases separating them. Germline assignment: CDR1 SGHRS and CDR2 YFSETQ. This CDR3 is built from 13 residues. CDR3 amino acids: CASSRGQNQPQHF. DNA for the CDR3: TGCGCCAGCAGCAGGGGTCAAAATCAGCCCCAGCATTTT. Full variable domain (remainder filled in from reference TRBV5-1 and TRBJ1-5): KAGVTQTPRYLIKTRGQQVTLSCSPISGHRSVSWYQQTPGQGLQFLFEYFSETQRNKGNFPGRFSGRQFSNSRSEMNVSTLELGDSALYLCASSRGQNQPQHFGDGTRLSIL.

This CDR3 reads CAWSDGQPNSPLHF. The CDR3 DNA follows: TGTGCCTGGAGTGATGGACAGCCTAATTCACCCCTCCACTTT. The rearrangement links TRBV30 to TRBJ1-6, with a possible D match to TRBD1 (6 bases). The CDR3 loop spans 14 amino acids. V gave up 1 base and J gave up 6 bases, with 10 bases separating them. In germline, CDR1 is GTSNPN, CDR2 SVGIG (reference sequence).

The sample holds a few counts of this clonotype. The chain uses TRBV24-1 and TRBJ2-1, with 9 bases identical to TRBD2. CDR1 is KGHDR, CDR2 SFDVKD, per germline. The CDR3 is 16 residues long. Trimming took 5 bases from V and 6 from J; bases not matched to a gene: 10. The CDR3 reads CATSVTSGRMGNEQFF. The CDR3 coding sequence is TGTGCCACCAGTGTCACCAGCGGGAGGATGGGCAATGAGCAGTTCTTC.

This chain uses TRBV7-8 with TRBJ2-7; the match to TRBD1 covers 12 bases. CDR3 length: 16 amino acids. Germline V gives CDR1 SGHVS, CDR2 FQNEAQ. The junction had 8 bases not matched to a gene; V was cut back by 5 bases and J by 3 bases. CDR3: CASSRSGTGGYYEQYV. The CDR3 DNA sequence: TGTGCCAGCAGCCGATCGGGGACAGGGGGCTACTACGAGCAGTACGTC.

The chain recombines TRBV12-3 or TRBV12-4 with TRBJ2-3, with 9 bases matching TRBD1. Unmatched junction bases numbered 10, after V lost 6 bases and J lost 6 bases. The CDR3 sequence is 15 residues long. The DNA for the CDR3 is TGTGCCAGCAGACGGACCGGGACAGGGTCCGATACGCAGTATTTT. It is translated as CASRRTGTGSDTQYF.

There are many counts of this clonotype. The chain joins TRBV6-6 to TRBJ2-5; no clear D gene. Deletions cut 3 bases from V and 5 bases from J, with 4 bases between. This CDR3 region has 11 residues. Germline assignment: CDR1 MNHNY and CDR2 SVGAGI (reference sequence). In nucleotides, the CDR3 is TGTGCCAGCAGTTATGACGAGACCCAGTACTTC. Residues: CASSYDETQYF.

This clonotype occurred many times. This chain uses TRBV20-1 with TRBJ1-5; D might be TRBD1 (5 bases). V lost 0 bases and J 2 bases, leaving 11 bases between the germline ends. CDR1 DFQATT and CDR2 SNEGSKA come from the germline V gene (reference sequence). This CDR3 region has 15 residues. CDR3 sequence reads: CSARDRRGGNQPQHF. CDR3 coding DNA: TGCAGTGCTAGAGATCGTAGGGGAGGCAATCAGCCCCAGCATTTT.

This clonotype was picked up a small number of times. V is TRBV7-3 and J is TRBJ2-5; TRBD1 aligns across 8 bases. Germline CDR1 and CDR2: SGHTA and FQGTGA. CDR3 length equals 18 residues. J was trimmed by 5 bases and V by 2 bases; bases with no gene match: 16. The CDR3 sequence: CASSLLGPPQGALETQYF. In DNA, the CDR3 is TGTGCCAGCAGCTTATTGGGCCCACCGCAGGGGGCTTTGGAGACCCAGTACTTC.

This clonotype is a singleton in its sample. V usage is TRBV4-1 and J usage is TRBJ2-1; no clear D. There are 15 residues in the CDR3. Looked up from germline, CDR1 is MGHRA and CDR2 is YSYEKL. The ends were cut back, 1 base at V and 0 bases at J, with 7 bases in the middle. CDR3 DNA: TGCGCCAGCAGCCAAGGCGGCGTCTCCTACAATGAGCAGTTCTTC. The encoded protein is CASSQGGVSYNEQFF.

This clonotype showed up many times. The CDR3 here is CASSQETANTGELFF. CDR3 DNA: TGTGCCAGCAGCCAAGAGACAGCGAACACCGGGGAGCTGTTTTTT. V usage is TRBV4-2 and J usage is TRBJ2-2; D might be TRBD1 (5 bases). This CDR3 contains 15 residues. V lost 0 bases, J lost 0 bases, and 5 bases lay in between. The germline V gene encodes CDR1 LGHNA and CDR2 YNFKEQ.

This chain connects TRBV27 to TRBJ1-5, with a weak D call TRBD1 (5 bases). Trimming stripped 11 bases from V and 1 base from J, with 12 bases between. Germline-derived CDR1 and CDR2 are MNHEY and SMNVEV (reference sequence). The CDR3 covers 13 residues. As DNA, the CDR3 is TGTGCCGCTGGGGGGGGGAGCAATCAGCCCCAGCATTTT. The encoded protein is CAAGGGSNQPQHF.